The TCR beta chain described here comes from a study of CD8 T cells in ankylosing spondylitis (dated by TCRdb to about 2017). The study in broad terms: T cell receptor beta repertoires were profiled in healthy donors and ankylosing spondylitis patients so that disease-linked TCR variants could be found. The full study cohort comprised roughly 24 ankylosing spondylitis patients and some 110 healthy donors. Peripheral blood was sampled, and synovial fluid was also collected from ankylosing spondylitis patients. The research as a whole found: Some TCR beta motif variants had previously been reported in synovial fluid and blood of reactive arthritis patients, which suggested common disease-initiation mechanisms. Significant enrichment of the disease-linked clones was reported in matched synovial fluid samples from ankylosing spondylitis patients. A CD8+ phenotype was shown by the disease-linked clones, which were found at relatively low frequencies in peripheral blood. A TCR beta motif made up of several highly homologous amino acid variants appeared to be characteristic of blood from ankylosing spondylitis patients.

From a lookup of the germline V gene (reference sequence), CDR1 and CDR2 are SEHNR and FQNEAQ. Spanning cysteine to phenylalanine, the CDR3 consists of 14 amino acids. Kept here is only the CDR3 DNA, which spans 42 bases and is read in frame from base 1. The trim is 1 base for V and 6 bases for J, with a gap of 13 bases between the germline ends. Instrument used: Illumina HiSeq 2500. Quantitative 5'-RACE with molecular barcodes was the method used to prepare the TCR beta libraries. Regarding the original processing steps: A new computational method based on a probabilistic model of VDJ rearrangement was used to identify disease-linked TCR variants. TCRdb trimmed public reads at Q25 via fastp, called clones via MiXCR and kept in-frame beta chains. Every distinct CDR3 protein forms one entry, paired with its most common genes and DNA. TCRdb's processing, not the authors' own work, is the source of the V and J calls. The sample table shows approximately 540,000 distinct CDR3 sequences, and roughly 13% are seen once. Almost 7% of the sample comes from the top ten.

This clonotype has only a few counts. What antigen it recognizes has not been identified. The record has no base qualities; no much larger clone is one base away. The TCR was taken from a male donor with ankylosing spondylitis. The rearrangement joined TRBV7-9 to TRBJ2-7, with no reliable assignment of the D segment. The material sequenced was blood, either unsorted or a sorted T cell fraction (not recorded which). The CDR3 here reads CASSLGRTLREQYF. The nucleotide sequence reads as follows: TGTGCCAGCAGCTTAGGCAGGACCCTCCGCGAGCAGTACTTC.